This entry lists 11 T cell receptor beta chains sequenced from one sample in a study of T cell changes during pregnancy in multiple sclerosis. Repertoires were generated with immunoSEQ multiplex PCR, while TCRdb's copy carries only in-frame clones and drops some. The sample includes 60,000 to 70,000 clones, 91% seen only once; the top ten take roughly 2%. The specimen comprised peripheral blood, sampled in the third trimester of pregnancy. Receptor source: a female donor in good health, enrolled as a control in a pregnancy study.

Concerning this clone itself: Other DNA sequences in the same sample also yield this CDR3. The V call is TRBV5-4, the J call TRBJ2-3; 8 bases are a match to TRBD2. This CDR3 contains 14 residues. The V gene's germline CDR1 is SGHNT and CDR2 YYREEE (reference sequence). V lost 5 bases, J lost 0 bases, and 2 bases stayed unmatched. CDR3 coding DNA: TGTGCCAGCAGTCTAGCGGGCAGCACAGATACGCAGTATTTT. Encoded protein: CASSLAGSTDTQYF.

The chain uses TRBV5-4 and TRBJ2-5; possibly TRBD2 for D (5 bases). The CDR3 has 13 residues. V was pared by 4 bases and J by 2 bases, with 9 bases between. Germline V lookup: CDR1 SGHNT, CDR2 YYREEE (reference sequence). The chain's CDR3 is CASSLGEQETQYF. The CDR3 nucleotides read TGTGCCAGCAGCCTCGGGGAACAAGAGACCCAGTACTTC.

This sequence joins TRBV27 and TRBJ2-7; 9 nucleotides line up with TRBD2. The CDR3 contains 15 residues. The germline V gene encodes CDR1 MNHEY and CDR2 SMNVEV (reference sequence). The ends lost 8 bases at V and 1 base at J; junction bases unmatched: 9. The CDR3 DNA is TGTGCCAGCGCCCCCGGGCTAGCGGGATCCTACGAGCAGTACTTC. Translated, it gives CASAPGLAGSYEQYF.

This clone was observed a single time. This chain uses TRBV5-4 with TRBJ2-2, with 12 bases aligning to TRBD2. CDR3 size: 16 residues. V trimming: 5 bases; J trimming: 4 bases; junction bases outside the gene matches: 6. CDR1 is SGHNT, CDR2 YYREEE, per germline (reference sequence). Here the CDR3 DNA reads TGTGCCAGCAGGACTAGCGGGAGAGAGGGCACCGGGGAGCTGTTTTTT. Amino acids: CASRTSGREGTGELFF.

This rearrangement joins TRBV5-5 to TRBJ2-1; 8 positions agree with TRBD2. Looked up from germline, CDR1 is SGHKS and CDR2 is YYEKEE (reference sequence). The V segment lost 0 bases and the J segment 10 bases; nucleotides outside the gene matches: 12. This CDR3 spans 16 amino acids. In DNA, the CDR3 is TGTGCCAGCAGCTTGGAACCGGGACTAGTCGAAACGGAGCAGTTCTTC. Translating gives CASSLEPGLVETEQFF.

The V and J genes are TRBV7-3 and TRBJ1-6; D is possibly TRBD1 (6 bases). V was cut by 5 bases and J by 6 bases, with 23 bases left in between. CDR1 and CDR2 (germline): SGHTA, FQGTGA. The CDR3 length is 18 residues. The CDR3 here is CASSPKPGHSKPNSPLHF. CDR3 bases: TGTGCCAGCAGCCCGAAGCCGGGACATTCGAAACCTAATTCACCCCTCCACTTT.

The rearrangement joins TRBV30 to TRBJ1-1; D remains ambiguous. The CDR3 sequence is 10 residues long. Germline V gene sequence: CDR1 GTSNPN, CDR2 SVGIG (reference sequence). The V end lost 7 bases, the J end lost 0 bases, and 3 bases lay between the germline ends. CDR3 protein: CASLNTEAFF. In DNA form, the CDR3 reads TGTGCCTCATTGAACACTGAAGCTTTCTTT.

This rearrangement joins TRBV10-2 to TRBJ1-1, with TRBD1 matching 10 bases. The germline V gene encodes CDR1 WSHSY and CDR2 SAAADI. V lost 3 bases to trimming and J lost 7 bases; unmatched junction nucleotides: 5. The CDR3 has 14 amino acids. CDR3 residues: CASSDWGQGHEAFF. The CDR3 DNA follows: TGCGCCAGCAGTGATTGGGGACAGGGGCATGAAGCTTTCTTT.

The chain is built from TRBV6-1 and TRBJ2-7; 7 bases line up with TRBD1. This CDR3 spans 14 amino acids. CDR1 MNHNS and CDR2 SASEGT come from the germline V gene. J gave up 7 bases and V 10 bases, and 16 bases lay outside the gene matches. CDR3 coding DNA: TGTGCCACCGCCTCCGACAGGGAAATTAGAGAGCAGTACTTC. Protein: CATASDREIREQYF.

This sequence joins TRBV30 and TRBJ1-2; D uncertain. This CDR3 is 14 amino acids long. The ends were cut back, 7 bases at V and 7 bases at J, with 22 bases in the middle. Germline V gives CDR1 GTSNPN, CDR2 SVGIG (reference sequence). CDR3 loop: CASTRDASASGYTF. The CDR3, as DNA: TGTGCCTCGACCCGGGATGCCTCCGCAAGTGGCTACACCTTC.

This chain uses TRBV10-3 with TRBJ1-5; D might be TRBD1 (5 bases). Looked up from germline, CDR1 is ENHRY and CDR2 is SYGVKD. This CDR3 comprises 13 residues. V shed 10 bases and J shed 4 bases, with 14 bases lying between them. The CDR3 DNA follows: TGTGCCACTTTGAATCCAGGGAATCAGCCCCAGCATTTT. This gives the protein CATLNPGNQPQHF.